This T cell receptor (beta chain) was found in a study of blood T cells in healthy people across ages. Study-level results: It was the long-lived donors that had more naive CD4+ cells and higher diversity than aged donors. Roughly linear age-related decline in beta diversity appeared, significant by age around 40. The authors considered diversity estimates from one million T cells to be underestimates.

Then a second PCR, running roughly 7 to 11 cycles, was carried out with a sample-barcoded 5' primer and a J-beta primer mix. Each sample provided no less than 3 million CDR3-containing paired-end reads. TCRdb passed the 5' RACE reads through MiXCR, listing each CDR3 protein once. The data show 600,000 to 650,000 distinct CDR3 sequences, roughly three fifths seen once. The CDR3 loop spans 15 amino acids. V lost 2 bases to trimming and J lost 5 bases, with 13 bases between them. The V gene's germline CDR1 is MNHNS and CDR2 SASEGT. Concerning this clonotype itself: The antigen remains undetermined.

This chain connects TRBV6-1 to TRBJ2-1, with D possibly TRBD2 on 6 matching bases. The specimen was blood. This TCR was recovered from a man in his fifties or sixties in good health. In DNA form, the CDR3 reads TGTGCCAGCAGTGAATTTCGCGGGGTAAACAATGAGCAGTTCTTC. Protein sequence: CASSEFRGVNNEQFF.